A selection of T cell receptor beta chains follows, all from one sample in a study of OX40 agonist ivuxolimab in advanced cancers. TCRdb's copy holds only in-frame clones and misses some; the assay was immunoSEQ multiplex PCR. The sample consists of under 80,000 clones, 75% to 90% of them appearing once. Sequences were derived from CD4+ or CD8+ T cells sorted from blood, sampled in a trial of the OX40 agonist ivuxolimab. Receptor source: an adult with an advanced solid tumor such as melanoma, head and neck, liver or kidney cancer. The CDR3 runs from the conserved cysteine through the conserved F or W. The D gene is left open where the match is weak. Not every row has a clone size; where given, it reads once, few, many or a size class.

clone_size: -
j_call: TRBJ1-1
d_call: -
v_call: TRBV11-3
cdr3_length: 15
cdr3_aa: CASSIPSGGAVEAFF
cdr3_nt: TGTGCCAGCAGCATCCCCTCGGGGGGCGCGGTTGAAGCTTTCTTT

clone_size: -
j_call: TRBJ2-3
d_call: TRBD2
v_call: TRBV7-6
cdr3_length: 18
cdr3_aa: CASSLPGTSGEYTDTQYF
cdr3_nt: TGTGCCAGCAGCTTACCCGGGACTAGCGGAGAATACACAGATACGCAGTATTTT

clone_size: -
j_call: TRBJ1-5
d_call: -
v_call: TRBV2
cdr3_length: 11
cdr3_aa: CASLLEGPQHF
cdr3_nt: TGTGCCAGCCTCCTCGAGGGGCCCCAGCATTTT

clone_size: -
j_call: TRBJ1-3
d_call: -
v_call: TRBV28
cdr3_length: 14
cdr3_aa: CASSLRMPGNTIYF
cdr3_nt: TGTGCCAGCAGTTTGCGAATGCCTGGAAACACCATATATTTT

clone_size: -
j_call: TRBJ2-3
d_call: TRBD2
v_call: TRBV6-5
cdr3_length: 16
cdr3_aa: CASSYSLLAGVGTQYF
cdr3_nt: TGTGCCAGCAGTTACTCGTTACTAGCGGGAGTGGGTACGCAGTATTTT

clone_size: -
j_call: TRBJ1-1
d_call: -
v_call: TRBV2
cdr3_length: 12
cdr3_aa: CASSYRNTEAFF
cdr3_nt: TGTGCCAGCAGTTACAGGAACACTGAAGCTTTCTTT

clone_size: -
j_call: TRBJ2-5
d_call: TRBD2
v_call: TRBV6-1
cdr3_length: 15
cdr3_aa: CASSEYSGIIETQYF
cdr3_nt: TGTGCCAGCAGTGAATATAGCGGGATCATAGAGACCCAGTACTTC

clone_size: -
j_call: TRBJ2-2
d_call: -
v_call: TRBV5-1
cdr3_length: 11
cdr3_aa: CASSSSGELFF
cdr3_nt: TGCGCCAGCAGTTCGTCTGGGGAGCTGTTTTTT

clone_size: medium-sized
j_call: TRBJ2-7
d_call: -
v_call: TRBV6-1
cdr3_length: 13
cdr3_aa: CASKGGEDHEQYF
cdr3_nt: TGTGCCAGCAAAGGAGGGGAGGACCACGAGCAGTACTTC

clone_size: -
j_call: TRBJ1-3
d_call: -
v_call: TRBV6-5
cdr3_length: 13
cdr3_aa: CASTPGGGNTIYF
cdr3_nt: TGTGCCAGCACCCCGGGGGGTGGAAACACCATATATTTT

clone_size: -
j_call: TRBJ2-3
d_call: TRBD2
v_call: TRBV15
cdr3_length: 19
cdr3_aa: CATSSEDAPGSGSLDTQYF
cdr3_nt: TGTGCCACCAGCAGTGAAGATGCCCCGGGGAGCGGGAGTCTAGATACGCAGTATTTT

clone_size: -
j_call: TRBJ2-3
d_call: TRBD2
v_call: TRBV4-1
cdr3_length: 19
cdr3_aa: CASSGPNIYKRESGDTQYF
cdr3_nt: TGCGCCAGCAGCGGCCCCAATATCTACAAGCGGGAGTCAGGAGATACGCAGTATTTT

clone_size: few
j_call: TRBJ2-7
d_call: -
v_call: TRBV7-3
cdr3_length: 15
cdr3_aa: CASSLMLGTSYEQYF
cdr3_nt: TGTGCCAGCAGCTTAATGCTGGGGACCTCCTACGAGCAGTACTTC

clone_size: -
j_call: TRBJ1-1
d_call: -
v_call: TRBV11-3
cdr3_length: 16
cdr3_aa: CASSLDLYSSNTEAFF
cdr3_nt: TGTGCCAGCAGCTTAGATCTGTACAGTTCTAACACTGAAGCTTTCTTT

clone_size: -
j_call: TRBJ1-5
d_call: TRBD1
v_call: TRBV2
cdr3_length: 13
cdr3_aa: CAARDRLSQPQHF
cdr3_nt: TGTGCCGCCAGGGACAGGCTAAGTCAGCCCCAGCATTTT